The 23 T cell receptor beta chains given below trace back to one sample, sequenced in a study of neurological immune-mediated disorders. In TCRdb, the 5' RACE reads were re-called with MiXCR into one record per CDR3 protein. The sample holds 70,000 to 90,000 distinct CDR3 sequences, 5% to 6% seen once. Material: PBMCs. The receptors come from a woman aged 25 to 45 with multiple sclerosis.

This clonotype was detected ten times or more. The chain has TRBV5-1 and TRBJ2-5; 8 bases agree with TRBD2. This CDR3 region has 15 residues. The V and J ends lost 3 bases and 2 bases, in that order; junction bases with no gene match: 6. Germline CDR1 is SGHRS and CDR2 is YFSETQ. CDR3 nucleotides: TGCGCCAGCAGCTCCGGAGCGGGAGCACAAGAGACCCAGTACTTC. It is translated as CASSSGAGAQETQYF.

This clonotype came up many times. The J gene is TRBJ2-3, the V gene TRBV2; D is unresolved. The V end was cut by 5 bases, the J end by 5 bases, with 8 bases between. The CDR3 sequence is 12 residues long. Germline V lookup: CDR1 SNHLY, CDR2 FYNNEI. CDR3 amino acids: CASSLSEDTQYF. The CDR3 coding sequence is TGTGCCAGCAGTTTGAGTGAAGATACGCAGTATTTT.

This clonotype was observed many times. The chain links TRBV14 to TRBJ2-1; 8 nucleotides match TRBD2. CDR3 length: 13 residues. V lost 4 bases to trimming and J lost 14 bases; unmatched junction nucleotides: 10. Looked up from germline, CDR1 is SGHDN and CDR2 is FVKESK. CDR3: CASSPRPGGREFF. DNA for the CDR3: TGTGCCAGCAGCCCTCGCCCGGGGGGGAGGGAGTTCTTC.

In its sample, this clonotype was seen many times. The V gene is TRBV19, the J gene TRBJ2-3; D uncertain. The germline V and J ends were trimmed by 9 bases and 0 bases, with 13 bases remaining between them. The germline V gene encodes CDR1 LNHDA and CDR2 SQIVND (reference sequence). The CDR3 is 14 amino acids. CDR3 sequence: CASSQQTSTDTQYF. The CDR3 bases are TGTGCCAGCTCTCAGCAGACTAGCACAGATACGCAGTATTTT. Drawing the rest from reference TRBV19 and TRBJ2-3, the complete variable domain is DGGITQSPKYLFRKEGQNVTLSCEQNLNHDAMYWYRQDPGQGLRLIYYSQIVNDFQKGDIAEGYSVSREKKESFPLTVTSAQKNPTAFYLCASSQQTSTDTQYFGPGTRLTVL.

The CDR3 bases are TGTGCCAGCAGTTTACCTGGGACTCCCTACGAGCAGTACTTC. It is translated as CASSLPGTPYEQYF. V and J are TRBV12-3 or TRBV12-4 and TRBJ2-7, with TRBD2 as a possible D gene (6 bases). The V end lost 2 bases, the J end lost 2 bases, and 10 bases lay between the germline ends. This CDR3 region has 14 residues.

This clonotype has more than one count but fewer than ten. V usage is TRBV5-1 and J usage is TRBJ2-1; D remains ambiguous. From germline, CDR1 is SGHRS and CDR2 YFSETQ. This CDR3 contains 13 residues. V lost 2 bases, J lost 9 bases, and 12 bases lay in between. This chain's CDR3 is CASSLKASGEQFF. In nucleotides, the CDR3 is TGCGCCAGCAGCTTAAAAGCGTCGGGTGAGCAGTTCTTC.

This clonotype was counted only a few times. A much larger clone sits a single nucleotide away, making a read error possible. This chain connects TRBV12-3 or TRBV12-4 to TRBJ2-5, with 10 bases lining up with TRBD2. The CDR3 length is 14 residues. CDR3 residues: CASRPGLASENQYF. The CDR3 DNA reads TGTGCCAGCAGACCGGGACTAGCGTCGGAGAACCAGTACTTC.

This clonotype was observed at least ten times. The chain recombines TRBV20-1 with TRBJ2-1, with TRBD1 as a possible D gene (6 bases). The V end lost 2 bases, the J end lost 7 bases, and 12 bases lay between the germline ends. The CDR3 sequence is 13 residues long. Germline V gene data show CDR1 as DFQATT and CDR2 as SNEGSKA (reference sequence). CDR3 region: CSARLGASNEQFF. In DNA form, the CDR3 reads TGCAGTGCTAGATTGGGGGCCTCAAATGAGCAGTTCTTC.

This clonotype was picked up many times. This rearrangement joins TRBV5-1 to TRBJ2-1; perhaps TRBD2 as D (6 bases). Trimming took off 7 bases at V and 5 bases at J, with 10 bases between the two ends. In germline, CDR1 is SGHRS, CDR2 YFSETQ. CDR3 length equals 12 residues. The DNA for the CDR3 is TGCGCCAGCTGGAGGGTCCACAATGAGCAGTTCTTC. Its protein is CASWRVHNEQFF.

This clonotype appeared many times. V gene TRBV5-1 combines with J gene TRBJ2-5; D unclear. The germline V and J ends were trimmed by 1 base and 5 bases, with 9 bases remaining between them. The CDR3 loop spans 13 amino acids. Germline V lookup: CDR1 SGHRS, CDR2 YFSETQ. DNA of the CDR3: TGCGCCAGCAGCTTGAGACGACTTGAGACCCAGTACTTC. Encoded protein: CASSLRRLETQYF.

At least ten counts were recorded for this clonotype. The chain is built from TRBV6-1 and TRBJ2-2, with 11 bases fitting TRBD2. Germline assignment: CDR1 MNHNS and CDR2 SASEGT. The CDR3 covers 16 residues. Losses at the gene ends were 6 bases for V and 3 bases for J; bases not matched to a gene: 6. The CDR3 coding sequence is TGTGCCAGCAGCCCACCTAGCGGGAGGTACACCGGGGAGCTGTTTTTT. Its protein is CASSPPSGRYTGELFF.

This clonotype was counted ten times or more. V usage is TRBV15 and J usage is TRBJ2-1; a weak D match, TRBD2 (5 bases). The CDR3 loop spans 15 amino acids. Germline V lookup: CDR1 LNHNV, CDR2 YYDKDF (reference sequence). V was trimmed by 0 bases and J by 8 bases, leaving 14 bases between them. This chain's CDR3 is CATSRDGEGVDEQFF. As DNA, the CDR3 is TGTGCCACCAGCAGAGATGGTGAGGGTGTTGATGAGCAGTTCTTC.

V gene TRBV20-1 combines with J gene TRBJ2-3; possibly TRBD2 for D (6 bases). Trimming shortened V by 1 base and J by 1 base, and 15 bases separated the two germline ends. The CDR3 consists of 16 residues. Germline lookup yields CDR1 DFQATT and CDR2 SNEGSKA (reference sequence). The chain's CDR3 is CSARVWPSVGTDTQYF. DNA of the CDR3: TGCAGTGCTAGAGTGTGGCCTAGCGTGGGCACAGATACGCAGTATTTT.

This clonotype was recorded at least ten times. The rearrangement joins TRBV2 to TRBJ2-3; no clear D. Between the trimmed V and J ends, which lost 7 bases and 0 bases, there was a span of 20 bases. The CDR3 has 17 residues. Germline assignment: CDR1 SNHLY and CDR2 FYNNEI. This CDR3 reads CASKIPKDQASTDTQYF. In DNA form, the CDR3 reads TGTGCCAGCAAAATCCCAAAGGACCAAGCTAGCACAGATACGCAGTATTTT.

This clonotype was observed many times. The chain has TRBV7-2 and TRBJ2-5, with 11 bases matching TRBD2. In germline, CDR1 is SGHTA, CDR2 FQGNSA. The CDR3 covers 13 residues. V shed 11 bases and J 4 bases; nucleotides not matched to a gene: 6. The CDR3 coding sequence is TGTGCCTCCAGGCTAGCGGGAGGAGAGACCCAGTACTTC. Protein product: CASRLAGGETQYF.

As regards this clonotype: Given a much more abundant clone one base away, this may be a read error. The chain carries TRBV20-1 and TRBJ1-1; no reliable D call. The CDR3 spans 13 residues. The germline V gene has CDR1 DFQATT and CDR2 SNEGSKA (reference sequence). Trimming cost V 3 bases and J 1 base, with 9 bases left between them. CDR3 sequence reads: CSARVTSNTEAFF. In DNA, the CDR3 is TGCAGTGCTAGGGTTACATCGAACACTGAAGCTTTCTTT.

This clonotype occurred many times. This chain links TRBV5-8 with TRBJ2-3; 8 nucleotides line up with TRBD2. Germline values: CDR1 SGHTS, CDR2 YDEGEE. CDR3 length: 12 amino acids. Losses at the gene ends were 1 base for V and 8 bases for J; bases not matched to a gene: 0. CDR3 DNA sequence: TGTGCCAGCAGCTTGCGGGGGGGTACGCAGTATTTT. Translating gives CASSLRGGTQYF.

The sample holds many counts of this clonotype. The chain combines TRBV25-1 with TRBJ2-4, with D possibly TRBD1 on 5 matching bases. The CDR3 loop spans 15 amino acids. Looked up from germline, CDR1 is MGHDK and CDR2 is SYGVNS. Trimming pared 5 bases from V and 2 bases from J, leaving 13 bases between. The CDR3 protein is CASSTSGLPKNIQYF. In DNA form, the CDR3 reads TGTGCCAGCAGTACCTCAGGGCTCCCCAAAAACATTCAGTACTTC.

This clonotype was recorded many times. The rearrangement links TRBV5-1 to TRBJ2-1, with D possibly TRBD2 on 6 matching bases. The CDR3 extends over 13 amino acids. Germline assignment: CDR1 SGHRS and CDR2 YFSETQ. V was clipped by 3 bases and J by 4 bases, with 8 bases between them. CDR3 in amino acids: CASSSGVYNEQFF. The CDR3 region has the DNA TGCGCCAGCAGCTCGGGAGTTTACAATGAGCAGTTCTTC.

This clonotype was counted ten times or more. The rearrangement links TRBV5-1 to TRBJ2-1; TRBD2 might be the D (6 bases). In germline, CDR1 is SGHRS, CDR2 YFSETQ. The CDR3 extends over 15 amino acids. With 7 bases removed from V and 0 bases from J, the gap between germline ends came to 14 bases. Here the CDR3 reads CASSTGGLSYNEQFF. Written as DNA, the CDR3 is TGCGCCAGCTCAACTGGGGGACTCTCCTACAATGAGCAGTTCTTC.

This clonotype showed up many times. The chain has TRBV7-3 and TRBJ1-2; D is possibly TRBD1 (5 bases). The germline CDR1 and CDR2 sequences are SGHTA and FQGTGA. The CDR3 contains 13 residues. V was shortened by 1 base and J by 7 bases, with 10 bases between the two germline ends. The CDR3 protein is CASSLRQGRGYTF. The CDR3 bases are TGTGCCAGCAGCTTAAGGCAGGGCCGTGGCTACACCTTC. The full variable domain, in which reference TRBV7-3 and TRBJ1-2 provide the parts outside the CDR3, is GAGVSQTPSNKVTEKGKYVELRCDPISGHTALYWYRQSLGQGPEFLIYFQGTGAADDSGLPNDRFFAVRPEGSVSTLKIQRTERGDSAVYLCASSLRQGRGYTFGSGTRLTVV.

This clonotype was detected many times. The chain uses TRBV5-1 and TRBJ2-4; 10 bases are a match to TRBD2. CDR1 and CDR2 from the germline V gene are SGHRS and YFSETQ. The CDR3 sequence is 16 residues long. With V trimmed by 4 bases and J by 5 bases, 9 bases remained unmatched. In DNA form, the CDR3 reads TGCGCCAGCAGCCCTAGCTCTAGCGGGAGACAAAACATTCAGTACTTC. Its translation: CASSPSSSGRQNIQYF.

This clonotype has at least ten counts. The chain carries TRBV5-1 and TRBJ1-1, with TRBD1 identical over 7 bases. CDR3 length: 12 residues. Germline V gives CDR1 SGHRS, CDR2 YFSETQ. The trim removed 2 bases at V and 7 bases at J, leaving 2 bases unmatched. This chain's CDR3 is CASSFGTVEAFF. CDR3 sequence (DNA): TGCGCCAGCAGCTTCGGGACAGTTGAAGCTTTCTTT. Full variable domain (remainder filled in from reference TRBV5-1 and TRBJ1-1): KAGVTQTPRYLIKTRGQQVTLSCSPISGHRSVSWYQQTPGQGLQFLFEYFSETQRNKGNFPGRFSGRQFSNSRSEMNVSTLELGDSALYLCASSFGTVEAFFGQGTRLTVV.